This T cell receptor beta chain stems from a study of blood T cell repertoires in COVID-19. As for the study in general: Samples of COVID-19 (acute and convalescent) were obtained from the United States, Italy and Spain. Sources were T cells, B-cell-depleted T cells, or PBMCs; the material itself was cDNA or gDNA.

The CDR3 contains 16 residues. The junction had 8 bases not matched to a gene; V was cut back by 6 bases and J by 3 bases. CDR1 is SGHTS, CDR2 YDEGEE, per germline. Under the authors' procedure: Using reference gene primer amplification, nucleated cell counts were estimated. Sequenced by immunoSEQ multiplex PCR; TCRdb stores in-frame clones only, minus some. Clone size and the V and J calls come from that table; the DNA yielded D and trimming. Of about 670,000 clones listed, 85% to 90% are singletons. V usage is TRBV5-8 and J usage is TRBJ2-6; TRBD1 aligns across 8 bases. The TCR sequence derives from a woman between 18 and 30 years old with acute or convalescent COVID-19. The sequenced sample was peripheral blood. The CDR3 loop is CASTPPDRGGANVLTF. The CDR3, as DNA: TGTGCCAGCACCCCACCCGACAGGGGTGGGGCCAACGTCCTGACTTTC.